The 8 T cell receptor beta chains presented below share a single source sample, sequenced in a study of blood T cell repertoires in COVID-19. Here immunoSEQ multiplex PCR was the method, and the copy in TCRdb shows in-frame clones only, minus some. The profile shows tens of thousands of clones, 81% of them singletons. The sequencing input was peripheral blood. The receptors shown here come from a woman aged 80 or over with COVID-19, enrolled during active disease.

The J gene is TRBJ1-6, the V gene TRBV11-2; possibly TRBD1 for D (6 bases). V was trimmed by 0 bases and J by 6 bases, leaving 12 bases between them. The CDR3 spans 16 residues. Germline-derived CDR1 and CDR2 are SGHAT and FQNNGV. CDR3 protein: CASSLDVTGPNSPLHF. CDR3 DNA sequence: TGTGCCAGCAGCTTAGATGTGACAGGCCCTAATTCACCCCTCCACTTT.

The chain has TRBV19 and TRBJ2-2, with 7 bases that match TRBD1. The CDR3 extends over 15 amino acids. V was clipped by 6 bases and J by 1 base; unmatched bases: 5. Germline lookup yields CDR1 LNHDA and CDR2 SQIVND (reference sequence). The CDR3 DNA reads TGTGCCAGTAGGGAGACAGGGCGGAACACCGGGGAGCTGTTTTTT. It yields the protein CASRETGRNTGELFF.

The chain uses TRBV28 and TRBJ2-6, with a weak D call TRBD1 (6 bases). CDR1 and CDR2 (germline): MDHEN, SYDVKM. The CDR3 runs 19 residues. Trimming shortened V by 3 bases and J by 0 bases, and 18 bases separated the two germline ends. The CDR3 region has the DNA TGTGCCAGCAGTTTGGTCGGCTGGACAGTGGGCTCTGGGGCCAACGTCCTGACTTTC. Its protein product is CASSLVGWTVGSGANVLTF.

V is TRBV30 and J is TRBJ2-1, with TRBD2 matching over 7 bases. V was pared by 0 bases and J by 2 bases, with 1 base of the junction left unmatched. Germline V gene data show CDR1 as GTSNPN and CDR2 as SVGIG (reference sequence). The CDR3 is 14 amino acids. DNA for the CDR3: TGTGCCTGGAGTGTAAGCGGGACCTACAATGAGCAGTTCTTC. Translating it yields CAWSVSGTYNEQFF.

The chain is built from TRBV21-1 and TRBJ2-1; the listed D gene, TRBD2, was not tested against the DNA. TRBV21-1 represents a pseudogene. The CDR3 has 15 amino acids. CDR3 nucleotide sequence: TGTGCCAGCAGCCAAAGGGCGGGAGGTCGCAATGAGCAGTTCTTC. Translated: CASSQRAGGRNEQFF.

DNA of the CDR3: TGTGCCAGCGGGGGGGGCTACGAGCAGTACTTC. Translated, it gives CASGGGYEQYF. The rearrangement joins TRBV12-3 or TRBV12-4 to TRBJ2-7; the match to TRBD2 covers 7 bases. The CDR3 has 11 amino acids. V trimming: 8 bases; J trimming: 3 bases; junction bases outside the gene matches: 1.

This clone is medium-sized in the sample. The V gene is TRBV5-6, the J gene TRBJ1-5; 7 nucleotides agree with TRBD1. Germline trimming cut 2 bases from V and 6 bases from J; bases unmatched to any gene: 5. Germline CDR1 SGHDT, CDR2 YYEEEE. CDR3 length: 14 amino acids. CDR3 in amino acids: CASSFGQAGQPQHF. As DNA, the CDR3 is TGTGCCAGCAGCTTTGGACAGGCGGGTCAGCCCCAGCATTTT.

This clone has just one count. The chain carries TRBV28 and TRBJ1-1, with D possibly matching TRBD1 (6 bases). V lost 5 bases, J lost 5 bases, and 15 bases lay in between. Germline CDR1 reads MDHEN; CDR2 reads SYDVKM. CDR3 length: 14 amino acids. CDR3 residues: CASSLGQGRTEAFF. CDR3 DNA: TGTGCCAGCAGTCTTGGCCAGGGGAGAACTGAAGCTTTCTTT.